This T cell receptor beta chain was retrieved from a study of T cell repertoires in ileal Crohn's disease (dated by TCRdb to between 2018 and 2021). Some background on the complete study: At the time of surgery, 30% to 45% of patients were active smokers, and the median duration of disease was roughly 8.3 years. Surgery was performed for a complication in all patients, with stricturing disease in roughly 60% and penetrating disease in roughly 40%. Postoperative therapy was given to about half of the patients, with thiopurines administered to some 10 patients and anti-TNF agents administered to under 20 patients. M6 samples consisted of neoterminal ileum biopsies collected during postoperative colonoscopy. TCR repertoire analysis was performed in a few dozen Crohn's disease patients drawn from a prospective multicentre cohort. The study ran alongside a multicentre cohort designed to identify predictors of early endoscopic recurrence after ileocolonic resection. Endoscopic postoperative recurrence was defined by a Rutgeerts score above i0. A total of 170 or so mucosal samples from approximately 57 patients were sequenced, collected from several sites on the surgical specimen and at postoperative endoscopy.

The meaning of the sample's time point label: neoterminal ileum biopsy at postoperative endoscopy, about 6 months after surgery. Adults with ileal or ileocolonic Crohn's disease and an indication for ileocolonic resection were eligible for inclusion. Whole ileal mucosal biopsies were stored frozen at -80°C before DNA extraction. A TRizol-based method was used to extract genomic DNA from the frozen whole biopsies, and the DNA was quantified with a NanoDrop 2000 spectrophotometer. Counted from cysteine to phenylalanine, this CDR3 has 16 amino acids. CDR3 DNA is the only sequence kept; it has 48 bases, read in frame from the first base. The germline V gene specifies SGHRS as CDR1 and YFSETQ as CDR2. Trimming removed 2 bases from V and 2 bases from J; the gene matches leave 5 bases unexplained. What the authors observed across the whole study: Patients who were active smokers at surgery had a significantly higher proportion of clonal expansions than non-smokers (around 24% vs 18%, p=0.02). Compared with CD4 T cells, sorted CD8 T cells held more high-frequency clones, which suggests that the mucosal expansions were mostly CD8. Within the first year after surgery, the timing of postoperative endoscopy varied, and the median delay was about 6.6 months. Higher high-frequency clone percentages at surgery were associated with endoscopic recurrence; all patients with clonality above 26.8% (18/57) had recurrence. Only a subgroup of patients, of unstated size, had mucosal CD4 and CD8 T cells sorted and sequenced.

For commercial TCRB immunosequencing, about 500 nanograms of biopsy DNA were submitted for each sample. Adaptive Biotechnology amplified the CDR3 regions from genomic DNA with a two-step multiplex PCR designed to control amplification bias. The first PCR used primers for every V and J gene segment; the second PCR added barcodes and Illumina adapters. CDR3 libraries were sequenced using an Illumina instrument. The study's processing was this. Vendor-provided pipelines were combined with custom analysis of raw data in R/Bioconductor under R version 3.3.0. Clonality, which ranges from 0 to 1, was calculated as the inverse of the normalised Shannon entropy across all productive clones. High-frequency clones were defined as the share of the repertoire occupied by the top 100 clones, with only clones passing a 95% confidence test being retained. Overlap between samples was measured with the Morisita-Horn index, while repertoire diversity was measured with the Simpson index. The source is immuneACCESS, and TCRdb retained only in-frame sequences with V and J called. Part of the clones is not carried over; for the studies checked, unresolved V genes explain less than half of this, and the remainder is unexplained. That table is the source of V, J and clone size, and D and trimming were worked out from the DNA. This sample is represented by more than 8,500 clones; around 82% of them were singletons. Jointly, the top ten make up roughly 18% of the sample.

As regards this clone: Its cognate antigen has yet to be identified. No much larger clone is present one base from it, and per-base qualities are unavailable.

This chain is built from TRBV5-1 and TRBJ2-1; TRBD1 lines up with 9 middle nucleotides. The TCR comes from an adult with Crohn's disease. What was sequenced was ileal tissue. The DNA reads TGCGCCAGCAGCTTTGGACAGGGGAGCGCCTACAATGAGCAGTTCTTC. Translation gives CASSFGQGSAYNEQFF.